The T cell receptor beta chain described here comes from a study of OX40 agonist ivuxolimab in advanced cancers. Deletions cut 4 bases from V and 5 bases from J, with 14 bases between. The CDR3 totals 14 residues. Germline assignment: CDR1 MNHNS and CDR2 SASEGT. The repertoire was sequenced with immunoSEQ multiplex PCR; TCRdb's copy has only in-frame clones and lacks some. The table lists roughly 8,100 clones, around 75% of them singletons, with roughly 15% in the top ten. The V gene is TRBV6-1, the J gene TRBJ1-1; D may be TRBD1 (6 bases). The TCR originated in an adult with an advanced solid tumor such as melanoma, head and neck, liver or kidney cancer. Sequencing used CD4+ or CD8+ T cells sorted from blood, obtained in a trial of the OX40 agonist ivuxolimab. The DNA of the CDR3 is TGTGCCAGCAGTGGGGGGCCGGGGGGAACTGAAGCTTTCTTT. Translating gives CASSGGPGGTEAFF.